The 6 T cell receptor beta chains below come from one sample, sequenced in a study of identifying expanded T cells in peripheral blood. Repertoires were generated with immunoSEQ multiplex PCR, while TCRdb's copy carries only in-frame clones and drops some. Of about 90,000 clones listed, roughly 86% are singletons. The sample taken for sequencing was blood. These receptors were taken from a person aged 18-69 years in good health.

CDR3 sequence (DNA): TGTGCCAGCAGTTTGGGTAGGAGGGCCTCGAATTCACCCCTCCACTTT. Amino acids: CASSLGRRASNSPLHF. The V and J genes are TRBV27 and TRBJ1-6, with unresolved D. The germline gives CDR1 MNHEY, CDR2 SMNVEV (reference sequence). The CDR3 contains 16 residues. Trimming pared 3 bases from V and 7 bases from J, leaving 16 bases between.

On this clone: The final CDR3 position lacks the conserved phenylalanine or tryptophan, pointing to a likely read error. Because the CDR3's place on the DNA is in doubt, the DNA is left out and the CDR3 is given as listed by TCRdb. This sequence joins TRBV21-1 and TRBJ1-5. TRBV21-1 corresponds to a pseudogene. The CDR3 totals 8 residues, both ends included. CDR3 in amino acids: CASSKIIS.

This clone came up once. The chain is built from TRBV25-1 and TRBJ1-2; D is ambiguous. The CDR3 consists of 13 residues. The germline gives CDR1 MGHDK, CDR2 SYGVNS. V was clipped by 6 bases and J by 5 bases, with 13 bases between them. CDR3 DNA: TGTGCCAGCAGCCAGATGGGATCATATGGCTACACCTTC. The encoded protein is CASSQMGSYGYTF.

The chain employs TRBV27 and TRBJ2-5; 10 bases align to TRBD1. J gave up 12 bases and V 4 bases, and 14 bases lay outside the gene matches. The length of the CDR3 is 15 residues. CDR1 and CDR2 (germline): MNHEY, SMNVEV (reference sequence). The DNA for the CDR3 is TGTGCCAGCAGTTATATGGGACAGGGGAAAAACAAAGAGTACTTC. Its translation: CASSYMGQGKNKEYF.

The V call is TRBV9, the J call TRBJ1-2, with unresolved D. The V end lost 4 bases, the J end lost 4 bases, and 14 bases lay between the germline ends. The CDR3 covers 14 residues. Germline CDR1 reads SGDLS; CDR2 reads YYNGEE. The CDR3 nucleotides are TGTGCCAGCAGCTCGCAGTCTGGGAGCTATGGCTACACCTTC. Protein sequence: CASSSQSGSYGYTF. The entire variable domain, with the rest obtained from reference TRBV9 and TRBJ1-2, is as follows: DSGVTQTPKHLITATGQRVTLRCSPRSGDLSVYWYQQSLDQGLQFLIQYYNGEERAKGNILERFSAQQFPDLHSELNLSSLELGDSALYFCASSSQSGSYGYTFGSGTRLTVV.

The chain combines TRBV7-2 with TRBJ1-2; TRBD1 is a possible D gene (5 bases). The germline V and J ends were trimmed by 4 bases and 0 bases, with 12 bases remaining between them. CDR1 SGHTA and CDR2 FQGNSA come from the germline V gene. The CDR3 consists of 15 residues. The CDR3 reads CASSSGTPANYGYTF. In DNA, the CDR3 is TGTGCCAGCAGCTCAGGGACTCCAGCTAACTATGGCTACACCTTC.